This section outlines one T cell receptor beta chain sequence together with its context. Antigen: not known. Donors had recovered from mild-to-severe COVID-19. Sequencing was done directly on freshly isolated, uncultured memory T cells. The CDR3 sequence is 15 residues long. Germline CDR1 reads LNHDA; CDR2 reads SQIVND (reference sequence). J lost 0 bases, V lost 6 bases, and 5 bases had no gene match. Assay: immunoSEQ multiplex PCR; the TCRdb copy retains only in-frame clones and omits some. Of fewer than 100,000 clones in the sample, 83% were seen once. This specimen comes from a study of CD4 T cell repertoires in COVID-19. Broader study findings: Two or all three memory subsets shared several highly expanded SARS-CoV-2-reactive clonotypes. SARS-CoV and/or HKU1 spike cultures shared between about 6 and 26% of SARS-CoV-2 clonotypes.

The material was CD4+ T cells from peripheral blood, obtained after recovery from COVID-19. The sequence derives from a human donor who had COVID-19. The chain employs TRBV19 and TRBJ1-1; 9 bases line up with TRBD1. CDR3 DNA sequence: TGTGCCAGTAGGATCGGGACAGGGCTGAACACTGAAGCTTTCTTT. Amino acids: CASRIGTGLNTEAFF. The entire variable domain, with the rest obtained from reference TRBV19 and TRBJ1-1, is as follows: DGGITQSPKYLFRKEGQNVTLSCEQNLNHDAMYWYRQDPGQGLRLIYYSQIVNDFQKGDIAEGYSVSREKKESFPLTVTSAQKNPTAFYLCASRIGTGLNTEAFFGQGTRLTVV.